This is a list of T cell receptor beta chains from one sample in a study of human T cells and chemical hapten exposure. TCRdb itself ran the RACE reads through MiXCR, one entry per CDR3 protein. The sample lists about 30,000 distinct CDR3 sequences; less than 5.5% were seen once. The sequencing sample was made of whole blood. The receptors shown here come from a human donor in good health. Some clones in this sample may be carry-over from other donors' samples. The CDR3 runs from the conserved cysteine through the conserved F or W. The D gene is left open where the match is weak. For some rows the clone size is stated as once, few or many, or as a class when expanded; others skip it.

CDR3: CASSLVSNGASGRDEQFF; DNA: TGCGCCAGCAGCTTGGTGTCTAATGGGGCTAGCGGGCGAGATGAGCAGTTCTTC; J: TRBJ2-1; V: TRBV5-1; size: many; D: TRBD2
CDR3: CATSRDRANEQFF; DNA: TGTGCCACCAGCCGGGACAGGGCAAATGAGCAGTTCTTC; J: TRBJ2-1; V: TRBV15; size: many; D: TRBD1
CDR3: CSARDAGSGANVLTF; DNA: TGCAGTGCTAGAGATGCAGGATCTGGGGCCAACGTCCTGACTTTC; J: TRBJ2-6; V: TRBV20-1; size: many; D: NA
CDR3: CSVGGRDGYAF; DNA: TGCAGCGTTGGGGGGCGGGATGGCTACGCCTTC; J: TRBJ1-2; V: TRBV29-1; size: once; D: NA
CDR3: CASSPSPSYSNQPQHF; DNA: TGCGCCAGCAGCCCCTCGCCCAGTTATAGCAATCAGCCCCAGCATTTT; J: TRBJ1-5; V: TRBV5-1; size: few; D: NA
CDR3: CSAVGVESLHF; DNA: TGCAGTGCGGTTGGCGTGGAATCCCTCCACTTT; J: TRBJ1-6; V: TRBV20-1; size: many; D: NA
CDR3: CASSSWGLAGNNEQFF; DNA: TGTGCCAGCAGTTCCTGGGGACTAGCGGGTAACAATGAGCAGTTCTTC; J: TRBJ2-1; V: TRBV12-3/TRBV12-4; size: NA; D: TRBD2
CDR3: CASSLGQGFRTEAFF; DNA: TGTGCCAGCAGCCTTGGACAGGGGTTTCGCACTGAAGCTTTCTTT; J: TRBJ1-1; V: TRBV6-5; size: many; D: TRBD1
CDR3: CASSPLGTQYF; DNA: TGTGCCAGCAGTCCCTTAGGGACCCAGTACTTC; J: TRBJ2-5; V: TRBV2; size: many; D: NA
CDR3: CASSWGKLAGGGTDTQYF; DNA: TGTGCCAGCAGCTGGGGGAAACTAGCGGGAGGAGGCACAGATACGCAGTATTTT; J: TRBJ2-3; V: TRBV5-6; size: many; D: TRBD2
CDR3: CASSALDRGGEQYF; DNA: TGTGCCAGCAGTGCGTTAGACAGGGGAGGCGAGCAGTACTTC; J: TRBJ2-7; V: TRBV2; size: many; D: TRBD1
CDR3: CASSRNPYNEQFF; DNA: TGTGCCAGCAGCAGGAACCCCTACAATGAGCAGTTCTTC; J: TRBJ2-1; V: TRBV12-3/TRBV12-4; size: many; D: NA
CDR3: CASSTDRARQPQHF; DNA: TGTGCCAGCAGTACGGACAGGGCTAGACAGCCCCAGCATTTT; J: TRBJ1-5; V: TRBV2; size: many; D: TRBD1
CDR3: CAGGRARGYGYTF; DNA: TGTGCGGGGGGCAGGGCCAGGGGCTATGGCTACACCTTC; J: TRBJ1-2; V: TRBV2; size: many; D: NA
CDR3: CASSLPGQGNEKLFF; DNA: TGCGCCAGCAGCTTGCCGGGACAGGGGAACGAAAAACTGTTTTTT; J: TRBJ1-4; V: TRBV5-1; size: few; D: TRBD1
CDR3: CASSYATGGGTEAFF; DNA: TGTGCCAGCAGTTATGCCACAGGGGGCGGAACTGAAGCTTTCTTT; J: TRBJ1-1; V: TRBV6-2/TRBV6-3; size: NA; D: TRBD1
CDR3: CASSPRRDNYNEQFF; DNA: TGTGCCAGCAGCCCGCGCCGGGACAACTACAATGAGCAGTTCTTC; J: TRBJ2-1; V: TRBV7-2; size: many; D: NA
CDR3: CSARDPGADEKLFF; DNA: TGCAGTGCTAGAGATCCCGGAGCTGATGAAAAACTGTTTTTT; J: TRBJ1-4; V: TRBV20-1; size: many; D: NA